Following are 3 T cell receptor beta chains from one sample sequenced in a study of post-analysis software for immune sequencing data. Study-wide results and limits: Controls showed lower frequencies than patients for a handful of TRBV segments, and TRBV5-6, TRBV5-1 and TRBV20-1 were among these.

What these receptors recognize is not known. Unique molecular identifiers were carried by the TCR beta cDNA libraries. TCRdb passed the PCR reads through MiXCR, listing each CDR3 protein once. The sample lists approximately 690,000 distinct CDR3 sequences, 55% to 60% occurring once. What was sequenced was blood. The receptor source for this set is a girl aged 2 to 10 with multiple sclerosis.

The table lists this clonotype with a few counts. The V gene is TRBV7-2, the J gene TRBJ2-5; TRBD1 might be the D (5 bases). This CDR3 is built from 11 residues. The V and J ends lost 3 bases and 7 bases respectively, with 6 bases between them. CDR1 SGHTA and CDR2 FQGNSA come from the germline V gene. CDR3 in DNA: TGTGCCAGCAGCTTTCAGGGGACCCAGTACTTC. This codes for CASSFQGTQYF.

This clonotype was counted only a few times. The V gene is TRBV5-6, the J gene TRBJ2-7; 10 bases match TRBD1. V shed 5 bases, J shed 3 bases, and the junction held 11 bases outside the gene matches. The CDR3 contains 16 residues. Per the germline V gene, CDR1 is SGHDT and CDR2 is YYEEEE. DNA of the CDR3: TGTGCCAGCAGGCGACAGGGGGCATTAGCAATCTACGAGCAGTACTTC. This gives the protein CASRRQGALAIYEQYF.

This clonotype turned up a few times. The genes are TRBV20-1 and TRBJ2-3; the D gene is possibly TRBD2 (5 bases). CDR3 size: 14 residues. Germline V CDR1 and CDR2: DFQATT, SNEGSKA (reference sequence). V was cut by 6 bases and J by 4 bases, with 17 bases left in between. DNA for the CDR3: TGCAGTGCCAAGCCGGGGTTCGGGTCAGATACGCAGTATTTT. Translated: CSAKPGFGSDTQYF.